This TCR beta chain was captured in a study of Graves' ophthalmopathy and Graves' hyperthyroidism. Study conclusions and caveats: Most thyroid clonotypes with frequency above 0.001 were detected in blood too.

The V end lost 3 bases, the J end lost 0 bases, and 9 bases lay between the germline ends. In germline, CDR1 is LNHDA, CDR2 SQIVND (reference sequence). CDR3 size: 14 residues. This clonotype was counted at least ten times. The antigen remains undetermined. What supplied the PBMCs was roughly 11 ml of fresh peripheral blood. Amplification from RNA transcripts yielded the TCR beta CDR3 regions. HTBI primers served in a first-round RT-PCR, which a second-round multiplex PCR followed. One entry per CDR3 protein results from TCRdb running MiXCR on the multiplex PCR reads. In the table there are some 750,000 distinct CDR3 sequences, roughly two fifths of which are singletons.

The rearrangement links TRBV19 to TRBJ2-7; D might be TRBD1 (5 bases). The sample was peripheral blood. The source is an adult man with Graves' ophthalmopathy. The CDR3 nucleotides are TGTGCCAGTAGTATTGGGGCCAGCTCCTACGAGCAGTACTTC. Protein: CASSIGASSYEQYF. Full variable domain (rest looked up from reference TRBV19 and TRBJ2-7): DGGITQSPKYLFRKEGQNVTLSCEQNLNHDAMYWYRQDPGQGLRLIYYSQIVNDFQKGDIAEGYSVSREKKESFPLTVTSAQKNPTAFYLCASSIGASSYEQYFGPGTRLTVT.